A single sample is the source of the 17 T cell receptor beta chains below, sequenced in a study of Graves' ophthalmopathy and Graves' hyperthyroidism. Amplification of the TCR beta CDR3 regions used RNA transcripts (as template). The library came from an HTBI-primed first-round RT-PCR and a second-round multiplex PCR. TCRdb recomputed calls from the multiplex PCR reads with MiXCR, one row per CDR3 protein. The sample shows about 220,000 distinct CDR3 sequences, about 22% of them seen only once. Sequencing was performed on peripheral blood. The receptors come from a woman in her forties or fifties with Graves' ophthalmopathy.

The chain has TRBV27 and TRBJ2-7; TRBD1 matches at 8 bases. CDR1 and CDR2 (germline): MNHEY, SMNVEV (reference sequence). The CDR3 covers 15 residues. V shed 5 bases, J shed 5 bases, and the junction held 11 bases outside the gene matches. CDR3 in DNA: TGTGCCAGCAGTCCCCAGGGGGCCATAATAAACGAGCAGTACTTC. Its protein product is CASSPQGAIINEQYF.

This clonotype was counted ten times or more. The chain carries TRBV5-1 and TRBJ1-1; D uncertain. Germline CDR1 reads SGHRS; CDR2 reads YFSETQ. V was shortened by 2 bases and J by 2 bases, with 7 bases between the two germline ends. The CDR3 extends over 13 amino acids. The CDR3 here is CASSFRENTEAFF. In nucleotides, the CDR3 is TGCGCCAGCAGCTTCCGGGAAAACACTGAAGCTTTCTTT.

This clonotype was seen repeatedly, ten times or more. The chain is built from TRBV20-1 and TRBJ2-7, with 8 bases lining up with TRBD1. Per germline, CDR1 DFQATT and CDR2 SNEGSKA (reference sequence). Germline trimming cut 0 bases from V and 3 bases from J; bases unmatched to any gene: 10. This CDR3 region has 16 residues. CDR3 sequence (DNA): TGCAGTGCTAGAGATCCCGGACAGGGTCTGGACTACGAGCAGTACTTC. Encoded protein: CSARDPGQGLDYEQYF.

The table lists this clonotype with a few counts. As DNA, the CDR3 is TGCGCCAGCAGCCCTACGGGGCGGGAGAGTACCGGGGAGCTGTTTTTT. Its translation is CASSPTGRESTGELFF. This chain joins TRBV5-1 and TRBJ2-2, with 7 bases lining up with TRBD2. Losses at the gene ends were 4 bases for V and 5 bases for J; bases not matched to a gene: 11. The CDR3 has 16 amino acids. Germline assignment: CDR1 SGHRS and CDR2 YFSETQ.

The sample holds many counts of this clonotype. The chain employs TRBV6-1 and TRBJ1-2; D gene uncertain. Germline-derived CDR1 and CDR2 are MNHNS and SASEGT. The CDR3 consists of 15 residues. V shed 6 bases and J shed 1 base, with 15 bases lying between them. The DNA for the CDR3 is TGTGCCAGCAGGCACCCCCCGCTTCATAACTATGGCTACACCTTC. This codes for CASRHPPLHNYGYTF.

This clonotype came up many times. The V call is TRBV28, the J call TRBJ1-1; 10 bases are a match to TRBD1. This CDR3 has 13 residues. The junction had 5 bases not matched to a gene; V was cut back by 7 bases and J by 6 bases. From germline, CDR1 is MDHEN and CDR2 SYDVKM. The CDR3 DNA follows: TGTGCCAGCAATAGGGACAGGGGAGCTGAAGCTTTCTTT. This sequence encodes CASNRDRGAEAFF. Full variable domain (rest looked up from reference TRBV28 and TRBJ1-1): DVKVTQSSRYLVKRTGEKVFLECVQDMDHENMFWYRQDPGLGLRLIYFSYDVKMKEKGDIPEGYSVSREKKERFSLILESASTNQTSMYLCASNRDRGAEAFFGQGTRLTVV.

This clonotype came up many times. V is TRBV6-2 or TRBV6-3 and J is TRBJ2-7; 11 bases line up with TRBD2. J lost 1 base, V lost 4 bases, and 6 bases had no gene match. This CDR3 is 16 amino acids long. Looked up from germline, CDR1 is MNHEY and CDR2 is SVGEGT. The CDR3 DNA sequence: TGTGCCAGCAGTTCCAATATAGCGGGAGGGTCCTACGAGCAGTACTTC. Protein: CASSSNIAGGSYEQYF.

This clonotype was seen many times. The chain combines TRBV7-8 with TRBJ2-7; TRBD1 matches 7 bases. CDR3 size: 12 residues. J lost 5 bases, V lost 5 bases, and 3 bases had no gene match. Germline V gives CDR1 SGHVS, CDR2 FQNEAQ. CDR3 sequence: CASSRQGNEQYF. Here the CDR3 DNA reads TGTGCCAGCAGCCGACAGGGTAACGAGCAGTACTTC. The full variable domain, its missing parts supplied by reference TRBV7-8 and TRBJ2-7, is GAGVSQSPRYKVAKRGQDVALRCDPISGHVSLFWYQQALGQGPEFLTYFQNEAQLDKSGLPSDRFFAERPEGSVSTLKIQRTQQEDSAVYLCASSRQGNEQYFGPGTRLTVT.

This clonotype was seen repeatedly, ten times or more. CDR3 in amino acids: CAWSSGTGISPLHF. CDR3 nucleotide sequence: TGTGCCTGGAGTTCCGGGACAGGGATATCACCCCTCCACTTT. This rearrangement joins TRBV30 to TRBJ1-6; 9 bases map to TRBD1. CDR3 length: 14 amino acids. Germline V CDR1 and CDR2: GTSNPN, SVGIG (reference sequence). Unmatched junction bases numbered 6, after V lost 2 bases and J lost 10 bases.

This clonotype has more than one count but fewer than ten. A much larger clonotype is one base distant, so this may be a read error. This rearrangement joins TRBV5-1 to TRBJ1-2, with D hard to call. Germline CDR1 and CDR2: SGHRS and YFSETQ. This CDR3 is 15 amino acids long. For the CDR3, the DNA is TGCGCCAGCAAACCGACGGCCGATGTACCCTATGGCTACATCTTC. Translated: CASKPTADVPYGYIF. Variable domain in full (rest from reference TRBV5-1 and TRBJ1-2): KAGVTQTPRYLIKTRGQQVTLSCSPISGHRSVSWYQQTPGQGLQFLFEYFSETQRNKGNFPGRFSGRQFSNSRSEMNVSTLELGDSALYLCASKPTADVPYGYIFGSGTRLTVV.

This clonotype was picked up many times. The V call is TRBV18, the J call TRBJ2-7; D call uncertain. Trimming stripped 6 bases from V and 7 bases from J, with 16 bases between. The CDR3 is 13 residues long. CDR1 KGHSH and CDR2 LQKENI come from the germline V gene. The CDR3 spells CASSSDPVGEQYF. The CDR3, as DNA: TGTGCCAGCTCCTCCGACCCCGTGGGGGAGCAGTACTTC. Looking up the rest from reference TRBV18 and TRBJ2-7 gives the full variable domain: NAGVMQNPRHLVRRRGQEARLRCSPMKGHSHVYWYRQLPEEGLKFMVYLQKENIIDESGMPKERFSAEFPKEGPSILRIQQVVRGDSAAYFCASSSDPVGEQYFGPGTRLTVT.

At least ten counts were recorded for this clonotype. The rearrangement links TRBV20-1 to TRBJ2-7, with 10 bases lining up with TRBD1. Germline V gene lookup returns CDR1 DFQATT and CDR2 SNEGSKA (reference sequence). The V and J ends lost 3 bases and 3 bases, in that order; junction bases with no gene match: 8. The CDR3 spans 15 residues. The CDR3 region has the DNA TGCAGTGCTAGTGCGGCGGGGACAGGGGACTACGAGCAGTACTTC. Translated: CSASAAGTGDYEQYF.

The chain combines TRBV28 with TRBJ2-7; a weak D match, TRBD2 (6 bases). CDR3 length: 16 amino acids. The V end lost 6 bases, the J end lost 7 bases, and 25 bases lay between the germline ends. CDR1 and CDR2 from the germline V gene are MDHEN and SYDVKM. This CDR3 reads CASRSRAGSKGREQYF. In DNA form, the CDR3 reads TGTGCCAGCAGATCTCGGGCGGGATCTAAGGGAAGGGAGCAGTACTTC.

This clonotype has at least ten counts. The chain is built from TRBV2 and TRBJ1-5, with unresolved D. Germline assignment: CDR1 SNHLY and CDR2 FYNNEI. The CDR3 length is 13 residues. V shed 2 bases and J shed 3 bases, with 5 bases lying between them. CDR3 loop: CASSEPSNQPQHF. CDR3 nucleotides: TGTGCCAGCAGTGAACCTTCCAATCAGCCCCAGCATTTT.

This clonotype was seen ten or more times. The chain has TRBV4-1 and TRBJ1-6, with D perhaps matching TRBD1 (5 bases). Trimming removed 0 bases at V and 16 bases at J, with 13 bases between. The CDR3 loop spans 13 amino acids. In germline, CDR1 is MGHRA, CDR2 YSYEKL. CDR3 sequence reads: CASSQDGRDSLHF. The CDR3 nucleotides read TGCGCCAGCAGCCAAGATGGAAGGGACTCTCTCCACTTT.

This clonotype was seen ten or more times. J is TRBJ2-7 and V is TRBV27, with 9 bases aligning to TRBD1. Germline V gene data show CDR1 as MNHEY and CDR2 as SMNVEV (reference sequence). The CDR3 has 14 residues. V trimming: 6 bases; J trimming: 10 bases; junction bases outside the gene matches: 13. This CDR3 is CASRPGQGRSEQYF. As DNA, the CDR3 is TGTGCCAGCAGGCCGGGACAGGGAAGATCCGAACAGTACTTC.

This clonotype was counted ten times or more. The CDR3 loop reads CATRTTNTGELFF. The CDR3 DNA is TGTGCCACCCGGACAACTAACACCGGGGAGCTGTTTTTT. The chain uses TRBV10-3 and TRBJ2-2, with a weak D call TRBD1 (5 bases). V gave up 10 bases and J gave up 2 bases, with 11 bases separating them. The CDR3 has 13 residues. Germline CDR1 ENHRY, CDR2 SYGVKD.